One sample yielded the 24 T cell receptor beta chains listed below, sequenced in a study of control samples from healthy donors and cancer patients. Sequencing was performed with immunoSEQ multiplex PCR; in TCRdb, only in-frame clones are kept and a portion is missing. The sample has about 170,000 clones; 90% to 95% are singletons. What was sequenced was blood. Every receptor here comes from a woman in her twenties or thirties in good health.

The chain employs TRBV6-2 or TRBV6-3 and TRBJ1-5, with 7 bases identical to TRBD1. CDR3 length: 14 residues. The germline V gene has CDR1 MNHEY and CDR2 SVGEGT. Germline trimming cut 2 bases from V and 7 bases from J; bases unmatched to any gene: 5. The CDR3 protein is CASSYVSGGQPQHF. In nucleotides, the CDR3 is TGTGCCAGCAGTTACGTGTCAGGGGGGCAGCCCCAGCATTTT.

The V call is TRBV28, the J call TRBJ2-1; D remains unclear. V shed 2 bases and J shed 8 bases, with 4 bases lying between them. This CDR3 region has 11 residues. The germline V gene has CDR1 MDHEN and CDR2 SYDVKM. CDR3 nucleotide sequence: TGTGCCAGCAGTTTAGGGTATGAGCAGTTCTTC. It specifies CASSLGYEQFF.

The genes are TRBV5-8 and TRBJ2-3, with D unclear. Germline CDR1 is SGHTS and CDR2 is YDEGEE. V was cut by 4 bases and J by 2 bases, with 8 bases left in between. This CDR3 is 13 amino acids long. The CDR3 DNA reads as TGTGCCAGCAGCACTGACACCACAGATACGCAGTATTTT. Translating it yields CASSTDTTDTQYF.

The chain combines TRBV28 with TRBJ2-1; 9 bases align to TRBD1. From germline, CDR1 is MDHEN and CDR2 SYDVKM. The CDR3 extends over 13 amino acids. V shed 11 bases, J shed 5 bases, and the junction held 7 bases outside the gene matches. CDR3 bases: TGTGCCTCCCGGACAGGGGTGAACAATGAGCAGTTCTTC. As protein: CASRTGVNNEQFF.

A few counts support this clone. The chain employs TRBV21-1 and TRBJ2-2; the table's D call, TRBD1, was not checked against the DNA. TRBV21-1 is assigned pseudogene status. The CDR3 is made up of 16 amino acids. The CDR3 nucleotides are TGTGCCAGCAGCACCCAGGGGGCGCGGAACACCGGGGAGCTGTTTTTT. It is translated as CASSTQGARNTGELFF.

The rearrangement uses TRBV12-3 or TRBV12-4 and TRBJ1-3, with D unresolved. V was trimmed by 2 bases and J by 2 bases, leaving 4 bases between them. CDR3 length: 13 residues. The CDR3 loop is CASSLRTGNTIYF. The CDR3 DNA is TGTGCCAGCAGTTTACGGACTGGAAACACCATATATTTT.

This clone is medium-sized within its sample. The rearrangement joins TRBV7-6 to TRBJ1-1; D not resolved. Looked up from germline, CDR1 is SGHVS and CDR2 is FNYEAQ. This CDR3 is built from 14 residues. V dropped 0 bases and J dropped 1 base, with 6 bases sitting between them. The CDR3 protein is CASSLAPGNTEAFF. CDR3 bases: TGTGCCAGCAGCTTAGCGCCGGGGAACACTGAAGCTTTCTTT.

V gene TRBV7-3 combines with J gene TRBJ1-1; 12 bases align to TRBD1. The germline V gene encodes CDR1 SGHTA and CDR2 FQGTGA. This CDR3 spans 15 amino acids. The ends lost 2 bases at V and 8 bases at J; junction bases unmatched: 6. The CDR3 DNA sequence: TGTGCCAGCAGCTTAGGGGACAGGGGGCGAACCGAAGCTTTCTTT. This encodes CASSLGDRGRTEAFF.

The V gene is TRBV3-1 (or the pseudogene TRBV3-2), the J gene TRBJ2-3; tentatively, D is TRBD2 (6 bases). V was cut by 0 bases and J by 8 bases, with 9 bases left in between. CDR1 and CDR2 (germline): LGHDT, YNNKEL (reference sequence). CDR3 size: 13 residues. DNA of the CDR3: TGTGCCAGCAGCCAAGAGGTCGGGAGTACGCAGTATTTT. Its protein is CASSQEVGSTQYF.

This clone was counted between two and nine times. The chain is built from TRBV7-8 and TRBJ2-3; 7 bases map to TRBD2. This CDR3 has 15 residues. With 4 bases clipped from V and 4 bases from J, the junction kept 8 bases outside the gene matches. Germline V gene lookup returns CDR1 SGHVS and CDR2 FQNEAQ. This chain's CDR3 is CASSYGGGGADTQYF. As DNA, the CDR3 is TGTGCCAGCAGCTACGGCGGGGGTGGGGCAGATACGCAGTATTTT.

The chain employs TRBV19 and TRBJ1-5; D might be TRBD1 (5 bases). Germline CDR1 reads LNHDA; CDR2 reads SQIVND (reference sequence). CDR3 length: 15 residues. V lost 4 bases, J lost 4 bases, and 14 bases lay in between. CDR3 in DNA: TGTGCCAGTAGTAGAAGACAGTACCCGAATCAGCCCCAGCATTTT. Amino acids: CASSRRQYPNQPQHF. Full variable domain (outside the CDR3, taken from reference TRBV19 and TRBJ1-5): DGGITQSPKYLFRKEGQNVTLSCEQNLNHDAMYWYRQDPGQGLRLIYYSQIVNDFQKGDIAEGYSVSREKKESFPLTVTSAQKNPTAFYLCASSRRQYPNQPQHFGDGTRLSIL.

This clone showed up just once. This rearrangement joins TRBV19 to TRBJ1-5; the match to TRBD1 covers 8 bases. V trimming: 6 bases; J trimming: 4 bases; junction bases outside the gene matches: 5. CDR1 and CDR2 (germline): LNHDA, SQIVND (reference sequence). The CDR3 totals 14 residues. CDR3 coding DNA: TGTGCCAGTAGGACAGGGGACCCGAATCAGCCCCAGCATTTT. Amino acid sequence: CASRTGDPNQPQHF.

The V gene is TRBV24-1, the J gene TRBJ1-2, with 7 bases lining up with TRBD1. Looked up from germline, CDR1 is KGHDR and CDR2 is SFDVKD. Losses at the gene ends were 3 bases for V and 3 bases for J; bases not matched to a gene: 6. The length of the CDR3 is 15 residues. The CDR3: CATSDRTGADYGYTF. CDR3 bases: TGTGCCACCAGTGATCGGACAGGCGCCGACTATGGCTACACCTTC.

This sequence joins TRBV6-5 and TRBJ1-5, with 9 bases matching TRBD1. Per the germline V gene, CDR1 is MNHEY and CDR2 is SVGAGI. V lost 6 bases and J lost 2; bases outside the gene matches: 5. The CDR3 spans 15 residues. DNA of the CDR3: TGTGCCAGCAGCGAGGACAGGGGAGGCAATCAGCCCCAGCATTTT. Translation gives CASSEDRGGNQPQHF.

A word on this clone: Other DNA sequences in this sample translate to the same CDR3. The chain carries TRBV7-9 and TRBJ2-7, with TRBD2 matching over 7 bases. The CDR3 is 12 amino acids. Germline CDR1 reads SEHNR; CDR2 reads FQNEAQ (reference sequence). Trimming cost V 2 bases and J 5 bases; bases outside gene matches: 0. CDR3 loop: CASSLSGDEQYF. The CDR3 coding sequence is TGTGCCAGCAGCTTAAGCGGGGACGAGCAGTACTTC.

This clone was detected only once. This chain joins TRBV7-9 and TRBJ1-3, with D unresolved. The CDR3 covers 13 residues. CDR1 is SEHNR, CDR2 FQNEAQ, per germline (reference sequence). V shed 1 base and J shed 4 bases, with 5 bases lying between them. DNA for the CDR3: TGTGCCAGCAGCTTAGTGGTAGGAAACACCATATATTTT. As protein: CASSLVVGNTIYF.

In its sample, this clone was seen once. The chain links TRBV6-1 to TRBJ1-6; D might be TRBD1 (6 bases). Germline V gene sequence: CDR1 MNHNS, CDR2 SASEGT. CDR3 size: 15 residues. Trimming stripped 2 bases from V and 10 bases from J, with 15 bases between. CDR3: CASSENDLGASPLHF. The CDR3 DNA sequence: TGTGCCAGCAGTGAAAATGATTTGGGGGCATCACCCCTCCACTTT.

The rearrangement links TRBV6-1 to TRBJ2-5; the D gene is possibly TRBD2 (7 bases). The CDR3 runs 15 residues. From germline, CDR1 is MNHNS and CDR2 SASEGT. Trimming took off 2 bases at V and 2 bases at J, with 12 bases between the two ends. CDR3 loop: CASSERGAPQETQYF. CDR3 nucleotides: TGTGCCAGCAGTGAACGGGGGGCACCACAAGAGACCCAGTACTTC.

This chain uses TRBV6-4 with TRBJ2-1; D not resolved. The CDR3 loop spans 13 amino acids. V lost 0 bases and J 5 bases, leaving 5 bases between the germline ends. Germline values: CDR1 MRHNA, CDR2 SNTAGT. DNA for the CDR3: TGTGCCAGCAGTGACTCGGCGGACAATGAGCAGTTCTTC. It encodes CASSDSADNEQFF.

This chain links TRBV15 with TRBJ2-5, with 7 bases matching TRBD1. This CDR3 contains 15 residues. V gave up 5 bases and J gave up 4 bases; unmatched junction bases: 10. CDR1 and CDR2 (germline): LNHNV, YYDKDF (reference sequence). CDR3 coding DNA: TGTGCCACCAGCTCGCGACAGGGTCAGGGAGAGACCCAGTACTTC. Its protein product is CATSSRQGQGETQYF.

This clone was seen once. V usage is TRBV18 and J usage is TRBJ1-5; D ambiguous. V was pared by 5 bases and J by 0 bases, with 8 bases between. Per the germline V gene, CDR1 is KGHSH and CDR2 is LQKENI. The CDR3 extends over 14 amino acids. The CDR3 coding sequence is TGTGCCAGCTCAGAGACGGATAGCAATCAGCCCCAGCATTTT. Its protein is CASSETDSNQPQHF. Looking up the rest from reference TRBV18 and TRBJ1-5 gives the full variable domain: NAGVMQNPRHLVRRRGQEARLRCSPMKGHSHVYWYRQLPEEGLKFMVYLQKENIIDESGMPKERFSAEFPKEGPSILRIQQVVRGDSAAYFCASSETDSNQPQHFGDGTRLSIL.

This clone was recorded once. This sequence joins TRBV9 and TRBJ2-1; 12 nucleotides line up with TRBD2. Germline trimming cut 4 bases from V and 5 bases from J; bases unmatched to any gene: 4. This CDR3 has 15 residues. The germline CDR1 and CDR2 sequences are SGDLS and YYNGEE. The CDR3 DNA sequence: TGTGCCAGCAGCAGTGGACTAGCGGGGAACAATGAGCAGTTCTTC. As protein: CASSSGLAGNNEQFF.

Notes on this clone: Other DNA variants within this sample encode the same CDR3. The gene calls are TRBV18 and TRBJ2-1; tentatively, D is TRBD1 or TRBD2 (5 bases each). The CDR3 totals 15 residues. CDR1 and CDR2 (germline): KGHSH, LQKENI. The V end was cut by 0 bases, the J end by 4 bases, with 10 bases between. The CDR3 DNA follows: TGTGCCAGCTCACCACCCGGGGCAGGGTACAATGAGCAGTTCTTC. It translates to CASSPPGAGYNEQFF. The full variable domain, completed using reference TRBV18 and TRBJ2-1, is NAGVMQNPRHLVRRRGQEARLRCSPMKGHSHVYWYRQLPEEGLKFMVYLQKENIIDESGMPKERFSAEFPKEGPSILRIQQVVRGDSAAYFCASSPPGAGYNEQFFGPGTRLTVL.

The rearrangement joins TRBV27 to TRBJ2-2; 7 positions match TRBD1. The V gene end was trimmed by 4 bases and the J gene end by 4 bases; junction bases not matched to a gene: 3. The CDR3 is 14 amino acids. CDR1 and CDR2 from the germline V gene are MNHEY and SMNVEV (reference sequence). CDR3: CASSSRQGTGELFF. CDR3 DNA: TGTGCCAGCAGTTCGAGACAGGGCACCGGGGAGCTGTTTTTT.